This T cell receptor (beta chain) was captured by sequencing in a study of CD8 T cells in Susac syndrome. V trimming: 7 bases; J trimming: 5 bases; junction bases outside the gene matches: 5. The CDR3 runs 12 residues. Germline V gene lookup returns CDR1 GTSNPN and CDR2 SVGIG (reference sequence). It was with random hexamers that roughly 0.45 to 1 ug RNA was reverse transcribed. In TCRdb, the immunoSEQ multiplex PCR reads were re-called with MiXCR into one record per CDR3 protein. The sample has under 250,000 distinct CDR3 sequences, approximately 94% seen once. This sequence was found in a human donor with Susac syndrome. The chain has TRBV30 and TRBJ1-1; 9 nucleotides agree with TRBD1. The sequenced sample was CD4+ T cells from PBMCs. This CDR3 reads CASRQGETEAFF. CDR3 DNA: TGTGCCTCTCGACAGGGGGAGACTGAAGCTTTCTTT.